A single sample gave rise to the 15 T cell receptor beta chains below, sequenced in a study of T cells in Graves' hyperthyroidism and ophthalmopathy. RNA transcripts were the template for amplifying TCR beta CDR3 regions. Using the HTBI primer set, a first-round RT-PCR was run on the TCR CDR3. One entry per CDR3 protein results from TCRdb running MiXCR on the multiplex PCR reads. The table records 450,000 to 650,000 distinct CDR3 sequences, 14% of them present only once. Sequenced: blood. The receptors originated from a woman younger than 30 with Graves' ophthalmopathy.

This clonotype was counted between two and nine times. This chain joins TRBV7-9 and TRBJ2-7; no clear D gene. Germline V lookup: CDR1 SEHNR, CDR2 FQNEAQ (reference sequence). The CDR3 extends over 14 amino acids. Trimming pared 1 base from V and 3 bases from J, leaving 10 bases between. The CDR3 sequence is CASSLVVGFYEQYF. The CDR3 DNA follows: TGTGCCAGCAGCTTAGTCGTCGGATTCTACGAGCAGTACTTC.

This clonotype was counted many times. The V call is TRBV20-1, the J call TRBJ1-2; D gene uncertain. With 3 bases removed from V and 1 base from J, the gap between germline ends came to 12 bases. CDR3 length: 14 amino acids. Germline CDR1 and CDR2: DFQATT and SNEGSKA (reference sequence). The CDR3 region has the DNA TGCAGTGCTAGGGCTCCTAACCTTAACTATGGCTACACCTTC. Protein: CSARAPNLNYGYTF.

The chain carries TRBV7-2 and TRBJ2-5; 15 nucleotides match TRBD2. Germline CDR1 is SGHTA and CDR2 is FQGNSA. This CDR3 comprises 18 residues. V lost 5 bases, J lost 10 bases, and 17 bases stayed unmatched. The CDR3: CASSQHSGLAGGVLGQYF. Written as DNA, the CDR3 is TGTGCCAGCAGCCAACATTCAGGACTAGCGGGAGGGGTTTTGGGCCAGTACTTC.

The CDR3 spells CASSVGVGRTYEQYF. The CDR3 DNA reads as TGTGCCAGCAGCGTAGGAGTCGGGAGAACCTACGAGCAGTACTTC. The V and J genes are TRBV9 and TRBJ2-7; possible D gene TRBD2, 6 bases. There are 15 residues in the CDR3. With 0 bases removed from V and 2 bases from J, the gap between germline ends came to 12 bases. Germline lookup yields CDR1 SGDLS and CDR2 YYNGEE.

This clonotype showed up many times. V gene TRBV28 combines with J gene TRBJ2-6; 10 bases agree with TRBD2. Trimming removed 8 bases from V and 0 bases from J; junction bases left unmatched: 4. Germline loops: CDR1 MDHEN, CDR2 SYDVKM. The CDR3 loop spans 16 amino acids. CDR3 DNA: TGTGCCAGCCGGCGGACTAGCGGCTCTGGGGCCAACGTCCTGACTTTC. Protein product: CASRRTSGSGANVLTF.

The CDR3 region is CATSPRGGTVITDTQYF. The DNA for the CDR3 is TGTGCCACCAGTCCCCGAGGCGGGACAGTTATTACAGATACGCAGTATTTT. The chain recombines TRBV24-1 with TRBJ2-3, with a weak D call TRBD1 (7 bases). In germline, CDR1 is KGHDR, CDR2 SFDVKD. This CDR3 comprises 17 residues. V shed 6 bases and J shed 3 bases, with 21 bases lying between them.

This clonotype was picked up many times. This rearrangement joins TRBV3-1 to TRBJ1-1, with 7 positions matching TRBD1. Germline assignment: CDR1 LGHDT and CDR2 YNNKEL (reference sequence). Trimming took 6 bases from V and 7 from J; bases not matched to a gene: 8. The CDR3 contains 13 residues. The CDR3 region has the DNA TGTGCCAGCAGGGCTGAGGGACAGATTGAAGCTTTCTTT. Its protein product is CASRAEGQIEAFF.

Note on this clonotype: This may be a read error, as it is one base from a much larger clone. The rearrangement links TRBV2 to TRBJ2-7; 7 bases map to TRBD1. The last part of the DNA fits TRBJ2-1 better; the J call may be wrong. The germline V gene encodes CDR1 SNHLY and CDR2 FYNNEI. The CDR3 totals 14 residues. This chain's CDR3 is CASSRDSFPYEQFF. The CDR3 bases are TGTGCCAGCAGTCGGGACAGTTTTCCCTACGAGCAGTTCTTC.

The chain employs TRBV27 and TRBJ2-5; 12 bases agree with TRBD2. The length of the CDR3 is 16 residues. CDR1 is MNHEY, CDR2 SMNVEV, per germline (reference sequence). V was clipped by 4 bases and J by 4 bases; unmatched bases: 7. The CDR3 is CASSSKTSGSLETQYF. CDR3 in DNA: TGTGCCAGCAGTTCGAAGACTAGCGGGAGTTTAGAGACCCAGTACTTC.

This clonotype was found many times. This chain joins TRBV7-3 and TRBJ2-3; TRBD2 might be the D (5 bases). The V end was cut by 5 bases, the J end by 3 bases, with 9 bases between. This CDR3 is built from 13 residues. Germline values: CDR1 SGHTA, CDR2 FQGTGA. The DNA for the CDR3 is TGTGCCAGCAGCGGACTTCGGACAGATACGCAGTATTTT. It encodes CASSGLRTDTQYF.

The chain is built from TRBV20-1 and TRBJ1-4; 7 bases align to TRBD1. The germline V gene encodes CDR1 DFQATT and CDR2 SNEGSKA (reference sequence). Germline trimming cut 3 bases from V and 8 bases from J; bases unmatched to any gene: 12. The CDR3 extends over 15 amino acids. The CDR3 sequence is CSASGLEGAPEKLFF. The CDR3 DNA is TGCAGTGCTAGCGGCCTGGAGGGGGCGCCCGAAAAACTGTTTTTT.

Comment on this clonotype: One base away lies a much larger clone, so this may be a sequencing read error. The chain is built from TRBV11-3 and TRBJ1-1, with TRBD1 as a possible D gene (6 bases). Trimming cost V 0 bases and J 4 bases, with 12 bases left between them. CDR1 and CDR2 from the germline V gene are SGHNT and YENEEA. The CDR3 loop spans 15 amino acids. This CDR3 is CASSLDPQGSTEAFF. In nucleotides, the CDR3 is TGTGCCAGCAGCTTAGATCCGCAGGGGAGCACTGAAGCTTTCTTT.

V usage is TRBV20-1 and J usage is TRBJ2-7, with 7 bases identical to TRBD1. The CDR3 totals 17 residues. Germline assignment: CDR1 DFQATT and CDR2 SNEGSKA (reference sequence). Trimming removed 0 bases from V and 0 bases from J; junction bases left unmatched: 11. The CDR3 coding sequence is TGCAGTGCTAGAGATATCAGGACAGGATTTCTCTCCTACGAGCAGTACTTC. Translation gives CSARDIRTGFLSYEQYF.

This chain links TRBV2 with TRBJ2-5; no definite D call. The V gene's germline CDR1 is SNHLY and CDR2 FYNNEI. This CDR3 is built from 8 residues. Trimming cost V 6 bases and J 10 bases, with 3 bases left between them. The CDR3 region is CASRNQYF. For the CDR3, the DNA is TGTGCCAGCAGGAACCAGTACTTC.

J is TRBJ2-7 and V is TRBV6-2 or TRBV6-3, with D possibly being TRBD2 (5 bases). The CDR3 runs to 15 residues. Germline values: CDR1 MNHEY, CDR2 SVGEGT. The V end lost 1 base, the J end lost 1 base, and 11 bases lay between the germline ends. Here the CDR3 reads CASSYWAPGSYEQYF. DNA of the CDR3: TGTGCCAGCAGTTACTGGGCCCCGGGGTCCTACGAGCAGTACTTC.